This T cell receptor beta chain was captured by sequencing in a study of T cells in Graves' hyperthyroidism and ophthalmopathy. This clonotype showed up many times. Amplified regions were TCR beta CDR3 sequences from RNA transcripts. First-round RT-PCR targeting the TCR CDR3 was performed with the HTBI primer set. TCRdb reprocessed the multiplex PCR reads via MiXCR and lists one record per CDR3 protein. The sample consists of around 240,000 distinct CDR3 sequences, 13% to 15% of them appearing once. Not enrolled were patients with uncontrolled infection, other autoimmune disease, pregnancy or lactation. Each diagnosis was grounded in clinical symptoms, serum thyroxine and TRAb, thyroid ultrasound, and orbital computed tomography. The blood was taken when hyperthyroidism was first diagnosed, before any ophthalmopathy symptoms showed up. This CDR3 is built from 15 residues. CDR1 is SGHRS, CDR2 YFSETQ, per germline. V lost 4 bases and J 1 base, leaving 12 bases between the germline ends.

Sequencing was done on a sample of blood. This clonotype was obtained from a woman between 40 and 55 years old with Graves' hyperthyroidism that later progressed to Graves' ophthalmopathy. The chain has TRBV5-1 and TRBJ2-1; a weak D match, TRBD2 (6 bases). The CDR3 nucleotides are TGCGCCAGCAGCGGCCGCGGGACTTCCTACAATGAGCAGTTCTTC. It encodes CASSGRGTSYNEQFF.